These 22 T cell receptor beta chains were all obtained from the same sample, sequenced in a study of shared clonotypes between healthy human individuals. Libraries were prepared by immunoSEQ multiplex PCR; TCRdb keeps only in-frame clonotypes and omits some of them. The table includes 650,000 to 750,000 clones, 72% detected once. The material sequenced was memory CD4+ T cells sorted from blood. Subset defined: CD45RA-negative fraction. These receptors originate from a woman aged 30 to 39 in good health.

In its sample, this clone was seen a few times. The chain joins TRBV5-4 to TRBJ2-7; 10 bases align to TRBD2. Germline V gene lookup returns CDR1 SGHNT and CDR2 YYREEE (reference sequence). This CDR3 has 18 residues. V lost 4 bases to trimming and J lost 3 bases; unmatched junction nucleotides: 16. The CDR3 sequence is CASSQGLAAIGGIYEQYF. CDR3 bases: TGTGCCAGCAGCCAAGGACTAGCGGCCATCGGGGGGATCTACGAGCAGTACTTC.

This clone came up many times. V usage is TRBV11-1 and J usage is TRBJ2-1; TRBD1 matches 9 bases. Germline V gives CDR1 SGHAT, CDR2 FQDESV (reference sequence). CDR3 length equals 15 residues. Trimming cost V 5 bases and J 9 bases; bases outside gene matches: 11. CDR3 DNA sequence: TGTGCCAGCAGCCATTACAGGGGGCTTAGCATTGAGCAGTTCTTC. Residues: CASSHYRGLSIEQFF.

The chain recombines TRBV11-2 with TRBJ2-7; possible D gene TRBD1, 8 bases. The CDR3 totals 15 residues. Trimming shortened V by 5 bases and J by 7 bases, and 21 bases separated the two germline ends. Per germline, CDR1 SGHAT and CDR2 FQNNGV. CDR3 protein: CASSPIQGGVAEQYF. The DNA of the CDR3 is TGTGCCAGCAGCCCTATACAGGGGGGGGTTGCGGAGCAGTACTTC. Looking up the rest from reference TRBV11-2 and TRBJ2-7 gives the full variable domain: EAGVAQSPRYKIIEKRQSVAFWCNPISGHATLYWYQQILGQGPKLLIQFQNNGVVDDSQLPKDRFSAERLKGVDSTLKIQPAKLEDSAVYLCASSPIQGGVAEQYFGPGTRLTVT.

This clone was counted a single time. V and J are TRBV4-1 and TRBJ1-2, with D possibly TRBD1 on 6 matching bases. V was clipped by 4 bases and J by 0 bases, with 12 bases between them. Germline CDR1 MGHRA, CDR2 YSYEKL. The CDR3 spans 15 residues. CDR3 loop: CASSPTQGANYGYTF. DNA for the CDR3: TGCGCCAGCAGCCCAACACAGGGAGCTAACTATGGCTACACCTTC.

With regard to this clone: In the same sample, other DNA sequences code for this CDR3. The J gene is TRBJ1-1, the V gene TRBV7-9; TRBD1 aligns across 7 bases. V dropped 5 bases and J dropped 5; count of bases not matched to a gene: 5. This CDR3 comprises 13 residues. Germline assignment: CDR1 SEHNR and CDR2 FQNEAQ (reference sequence). CDR3 sequence: CASSRQGDTEAFF. In DNA, the CDR3 is TGTGCCAGCAGCCGACAGGGTGATACTGAAGCTTTCTTT.

The CDR3 sequence: CASSELGNTEAFF. The DNA of the CDR3 is TGTGCCAGCAGTGAGTTGGGGAACACTGAAGCTTTCTTT. The chain has TRBV2 and TRBJ1-1; no clear D. CDR1 and CDR2 from the germline V gene are SNHLY and FYNNEI. CDR3 length equals 13 residues. V was pared by 3 bases and J by 1 base, with 6 bases between. The entire variable domain, with the rest obtained from reference TRBV2 and TRBJ1-1, is as follows: EPEVTQTPSHQVTQMGQEVILRCVPISNHLYFYWYRQILGQKVEFLVSFYNNEISEKSEIFDDQFSVERPDGSNFTLKIRSTKLEDSAMYFCASSELGNTEAFFGQGTRLTVV.

This clone was observed at least ten times. The chain uses TRBV7-7 and TRBJ2-5; 10 nucleotides align to TRBD2. Germline CDR1 is SSHAT and CDR2 is FNYEAQ (reference sequence). Trimming cost V 6 bases and J 2 bases; bases outside gene matches: 15. CDR3 length equals 18 residues. The CDR3 DNA reads TGTGCCAGCAGTATAGGGGTCGCTAGCGGGAGTCGGCAAGAGACCCAGTACTTC. Amino acids: CASSIGVASGSRQETQYF.

The table lists this clone with a few counts. This sequence joins TRBV7-7 and TRBJ2-3; D is ambiguous. Germline V lookup: CDR1 SSHAT, CDR2 FNYEAQ (reference sequence). The CDR3 covers 13 residues. The ends were cut back, 5 bases at V and 10 bases at J, with 16 bases in the middle. The CDR3, as DNA: TGTGCCAGCAGCCCGGGCCCGCGAGAGGCGCAGTATTTT. Protein product: CASSPGPREAQYF.

A word on this clone: Other DNA sequences from this sample encode an identical CDR3 as well. J is TRBJ1-5 and V is TRBV27; 9 bases map to TRBD1. Germline V lookup: CDR1 MNHEY, CDR2 SMNVEV (reference sequence). The CDR3 sequence is 14 residues long. Trimming took 6 bases from V and 2 from J; bases not matched to a gene: 2. CDR3 loop: CASRRTGGNQPQHF. The CDR3, as DNA: TGTGCCAGCAGACGGACAGGGGGCAATCAGCCCCAGCATTTT.

The CDR3 DNA reads TGTGGGACAGGGGACAGGTCCTACGAGCAGTACTTC. This encodes CGTGDRSYEQYF. The chain has TRBV10-3 and TRBJ2-7; TRBD1 matches at 9 bases. CDR3 length equals 12 residues. Per germline, CDR1 ENHRY and CDR2 SYGVKD.

This clone was picked up one time. The V and J genes are TRBV30 and TRBJ1-4, with D tentatively TRBD1 (5 bases). The CDR3 is made up of 16 amino acids. Trimming took 0 bases from V and 5 from J, leaving 16 bases between them. The germline CDR1 and CDR2 sequences are GTSNPN and SVGIG (reference sequence). The CDR3 loop is CAWSVEWLRGNEKLFF. The CDR3 DNA sequence: TGTGCCTGGAGTGTAGAGTGGTTGAGGGGAAATGAAAAACTGTTTTTT.

The chain has TRBV6-1 and TRBJ2-5; D is unclear. The length of the CDR3 is 12 residues. V was trimmed by 6 bases and J by 4 bases, leaving 9 bases between them. Germline V gives CDR1 MNHNS, CDR2 SASEGT. The CDR3, as DNA: TGTGCCAGCAGCGAAATCTTAGAGACCCAGTACTTC. It yields the protein CASSEILETQYF.

This chain joins TRBV27 and TRBJ1-3, with 7 bases matching TRBD1. Germline values: CDR1 MNHEY, CDR2 SMNVEV (reference sequence). After removal of 5 bases from V and 0 bases from J, the junction contained 13 bases not matched to a gene. CDR3 length: 18 residues. CDR3 protein: CASSETLRRDSSGNTIYF. The DNA of the CDR3 is TGTGCCAGCAGTGAAACACTACGACGGGACAGCTCTGGAAACACCATATATTTT.

The DNA of the CDR3 is TGTGCCAGCTCACCATTCGCCGGGACTAGCGGGAGTCAAGAGACCCAGTACTTC. It codes for CASSPFAGTSGSQETQYF. V gene TRBV18 combines with J gene TRBJ2-5, with 14 nucleotides matching TRBD2. Germline CDR1 is KGHSH and CDR2 is LQKENI. V lost 2 bases to trimming and J lost 2 bases; unmatched junction nucleotides: 7. This CDR3 is built from 18 residues.

The rearrangement links TRBV28 to TRBJ2-2; possibly TRBD2 for D (6 bases). The CDR3 contains 15 residues. Between the trimmed V and J ends, which lost 4 bases and 5 bases, there was a span of 14 bases. Germline-derived CDR1 and CDR2 are MDHEN and SYDVKM. Written as DNA, the CDR3 is TGTGCCAGCAGTTCTTTAATGGGAGGTACCGGGGAGCTGTTTTTT. This encodes CASSSLMGGTGELFF.

In regard to this clone: A read error is likely here: a far larger clone is one base away. At the DNA level, this CDR3 is encoded by other sequences in the same sample as well. The chain has TRBV7-9 and TRBJ1-2; D may be TRBD1 (5 bases). The CDR3 contains 13 residues. Germline V lookup: CDR1 SEHNR, CDR2 FQNEAQ (reference sequence). V dropped 3 bases and J dropped 1 base, with 6 bases sitting between them. The CDR3 reads CASSLGVNYGYTF. The CDR3 DNA follows: TGTGCCAGCAGCTTGGGGGTTAACTATGGCTACACCTTC. Filled out from reference TRBV7-9 and TRBJ1-2, the complete variable domain reads DTGVSQNPRHKITKRGQNVTFRCDPISEHNRLYWYRQTLGQGPEFLTYFQNEAQLEKSRLLSDRFSAERPKGSFSTLEIQRTEQGDSAMYLCASSLGVNYGYTFGSGTRLTVV.

The chain carries TRBV6-6 and TRBJ2-5; 7 nucleotides agree with TRBD1. Germline loops: CDR1 MNHNY, CDR2 SVGAGI (reference sequence). The CDR3 runs to 14 residues. V shed 5 bases and J 5 bases; nucleotides not matched to a gene: 8. The CDR3 protein is CASSNRQGAETQYF. The CDR3, as DNA: TGTGCCAGCAGTAACCGACAGGGTGCGGAGACCCAGTACTTC.

The chain is built from TRBV6-6 and TRBJ2-7; TRBD2 matches 7 bases. The CDR3 length is 13 residues. Trimming removed 4 bases from V and 0 bases from J; junction bases left unmatched: 0. Germline V gene sequence: CDR1 MNHNY, CDR2 SVGAGI (reference sequence). The CDR3 DNA reads TGTGCCAGCAGTTGGGGGGGCTCCTACGAGCAGTACTTC. It codes for CASSWGGSYEQYF.

This chain's CDR3 is CASSQDRVAGFYGNEQFF. CDR3 bases: TGCGCCAGCAGCCAAGATAGGGTAGCGGGATTTTACGGGAATGAGCAGTTCTTC. The chain couples TRBV4-1 to TRBJ2-1; TRBD2 matches at 8 bases. The CDR3 covers 18 residues. V gave up 0 bases and J gave up 7 bases; unmatched junction bases: 14. The germline CDR1 and CDR2 sequences are MGHRA and YSYEKL.

V and J are TRBV4-2 and TRBJ2-1; D may be TRBD2 (6 bases). The ends were cut back, 2 bases at V and 13 bases at J, with 18 bases in the middle. Germline values: CDR1 LGHNA, CDR2 YNFKEQ. CDR3 length: 14 residues. CDR3 sequence: CASSQTGPTRTQFF. Here the CDR3 DNA reads TGTGCCAGCAGCCAAACTGGACCGACTAGAACTCAGTTCTTC.

As regards this clone: Additional DNA sequences in this sample encode the identical CDR3. The CDR3 sequence is CASSLGGNTDTQYF. As DNA, the CDR3 is TGCGCCAGCAGCTTGGGCGGGAACACAGATACGCAGTATTTT. The chain carries TRBV5-1 and TRBJ2-3; D might be TRBD2 (6 bases). Trimming stripped 0 bases from V and 2 bases from J, with 7 bases between. Germline CDR1 SGHRS, CDR2 YFSETQ. This CDR3 has 14 amino acids. Drawing the rest from reference TRBV5-1 and TRBJ2-3, the complete variable domain is KAGVTQTPRYLIKTRGQQVTLSCSPISGHRSVSWYQQTPGQGLQFLFEYFSETQRNKGNFPGRFSGRQFSNSRSEMNVSTLELGDSALYLCASSLGGNTDTQYFGPGTRLTVL.

The CDR3: CASSLGFDRLNEKLFF. The CDR3 DNA is TGTGCCAGCAGCTTAGGGTTCGACAGACTGAATGAAAAACTGTTTTTT. This chain links TRBV7-9 with TRBJ1-4; a possible D gene is TRBD1 (5 bases). CDR3 size: 16 residues. Looked up from germline, CDR1 is SEHNR and CDR2 is FQNEAQ (reference sequence). V gave up 1 base and J gave up 5 bases, with 14 bases separating them.